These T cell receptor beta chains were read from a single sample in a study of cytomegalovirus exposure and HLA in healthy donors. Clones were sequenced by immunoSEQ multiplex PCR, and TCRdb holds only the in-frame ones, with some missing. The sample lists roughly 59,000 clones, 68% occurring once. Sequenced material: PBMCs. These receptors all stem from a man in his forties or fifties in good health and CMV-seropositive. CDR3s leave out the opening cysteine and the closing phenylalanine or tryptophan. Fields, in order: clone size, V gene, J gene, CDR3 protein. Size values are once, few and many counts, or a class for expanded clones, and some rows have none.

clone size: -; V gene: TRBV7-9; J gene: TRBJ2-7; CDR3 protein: ASSLALTVPEQY
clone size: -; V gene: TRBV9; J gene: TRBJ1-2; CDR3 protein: ASSVDPQGAYYGYT
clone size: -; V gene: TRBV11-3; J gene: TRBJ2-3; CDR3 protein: ASSQPRGSDTQY
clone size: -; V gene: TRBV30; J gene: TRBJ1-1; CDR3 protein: AWGGGARRTEAF
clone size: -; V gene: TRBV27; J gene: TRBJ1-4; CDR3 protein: ASTSGQGSIEKLF
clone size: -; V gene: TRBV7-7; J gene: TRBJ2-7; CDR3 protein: ASSLTGQAHEQY
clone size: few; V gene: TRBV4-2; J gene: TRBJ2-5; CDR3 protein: ASSLAGRGQETQY
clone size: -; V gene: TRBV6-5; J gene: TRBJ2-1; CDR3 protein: ASNQIGGEQF
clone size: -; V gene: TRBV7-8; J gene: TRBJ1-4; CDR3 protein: ASSLDRTALEKLF
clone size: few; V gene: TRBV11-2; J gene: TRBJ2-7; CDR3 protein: ASTRGLAGDPEY
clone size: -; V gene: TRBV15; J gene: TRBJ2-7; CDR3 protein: ATSRKPWTSGSYEQY
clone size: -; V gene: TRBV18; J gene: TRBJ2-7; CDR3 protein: ASSPGQKTSYEQY
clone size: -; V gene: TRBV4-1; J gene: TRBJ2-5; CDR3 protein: ASSPQSGGLETQY
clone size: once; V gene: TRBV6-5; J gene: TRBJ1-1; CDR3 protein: ASSHRTLNTEAF
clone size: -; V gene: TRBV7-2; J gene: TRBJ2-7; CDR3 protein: ASSFTGGDEQY
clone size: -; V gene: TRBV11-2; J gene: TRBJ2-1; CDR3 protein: ASSSSKQTADNEQF
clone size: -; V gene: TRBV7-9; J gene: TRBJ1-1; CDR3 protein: ASSTRGYTEAF
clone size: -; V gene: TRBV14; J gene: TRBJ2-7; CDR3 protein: ASSAGLAEGYEQY
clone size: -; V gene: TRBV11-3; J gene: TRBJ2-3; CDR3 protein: ASSLVTNTDTQY
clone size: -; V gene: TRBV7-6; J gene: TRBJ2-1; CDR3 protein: ASSLAQGNYNEQF
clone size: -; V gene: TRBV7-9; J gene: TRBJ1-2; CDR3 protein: ASSFSDTLYGYT
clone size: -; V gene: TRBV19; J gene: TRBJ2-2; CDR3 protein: ASGAYPVQGAELF
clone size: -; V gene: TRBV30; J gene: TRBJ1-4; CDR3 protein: AWSTGATNEKLF